Below are 6 T cell receptor beta chains sequenced from a single sample in a study of naive and memory T cell subsets. An equimolar mix of two oligonucleotides served as the beta constant-region primer for TRBC1 and TRBC2. Via MiXCR, TCRdb re-called the UMI-ligation and nested PCR reads, giving one row per CDR3 protein. The repertoire holds about 85,000 distinct CDR3 sequences, with around 12% as singletons. The sequencing sample was made of central memory CD4+ T cells from blood. Receptors originate from a human donor in good health.

The chain has TRBV7-2 and TRBJ1-1; 7 bases line up with TRBD1. The CDR3 covers 14 residues. With V trimmed by 5 bases and J by 3 bases, 6 bases remained unmatched. CDR1 SGHTA and CDR2 FQGNSA come from the germline V gene. The CDR3 region is CASSTDRTYTEAFF. The CDR3 bases are TGTGCCAGCAGCACGGACAGGACATACACTGAAGCTTTCTTT.

This clonotype has only a few counts. The rearrangement joins TRBV3-1 to TRBJ2-7, with D unclear. This CDR3 contains 15 residues. Trimming removed 4 bases at V and 0 bases at J, with 13 bases between. Per germline, CDR1 LGHDT and CDR2 YNNKEL (reference sequence). The CDR3 DNA sequence: TGTGCCAGCAGCCCAACAGCTACTTACTCCTACGAGCAGTACTTC. Encoded protein: CASSPTATYSYEQYF.

Regarding this clonotype: The CDR3 ends on some other residue instead of the conserved phenylalanine or tryptophan, so this is likely a read error. The gene calls are TRBV2 and TRBJ1-5; tentatively, D is TRBD1 (5 bases). The germline V and J ends were trimmed by 6 bases and 3 bases, with 12 bases remaining between them. The length of the CDR3 is 14 residues. Germline-derived CDR1 and CDR2 are SNHLY and FYNNEI. CDR3 protein: CASSRQSYNQPQHL. CDR3 DNA sequence: TGTGCCAGCAGCCGACAGTCCTACAATCAGCCCCAGCATTTA.

The chain uses TRBV12-5 and TRBJ2-3, with D unclear. Per the germline V gene, CDR1 is LGHNT and CDR2 is FRNRAP. The CDR3 sequence is 13 residues long. Trimming cost V 4 bases and J 2 bases, with 7 bases left between them. This CDR3 is CASGSVFTDTQYF. CDR3 DNA: TGTGCTAGTGGTTCCGTTTTCACAGATACGCAGTATTTT.

This clonotype was found a few times. The J gene is TRBJ2-3, the V gene TRBV6-2 or TRBV6-3, with no clear D. The germline V gene has CDR1 MNHEY and CDR2 SVGEGT. CDR3 size: 14 residues. The V end was cut by 0 bases, the J end by 0 bases, with 4 bases between. In DNA form, the CDR3 reads TGTGCCAGCAGTTACTCGACCAGCACAGATACGCAGTATTTT. Translating it yields CASSYSTSTDTQYF.

This sequence joins TRBV29-1 and TRBJ2-1; D may be TRBD2 (5 bases). The V end was cut by 8 bases, the J end by 10 bases, with 24 bases between. This CDR3 has 14 residues. Germline values: CDR1 SQVTM, CDR2 ANQGSEA. In DNA form, the CDR3 reads TGCAGCACCACGGCCGGTCCCCGGGGTTGGGAGCAGTTCTTC. Encoded protein: CSTTAGPRGWEQFF.